Given below is one T cell receptor beta chain in context. This clonotype was recorded many times. No cognate antigen has been identified for it. The input lacks base qualities; no much larger clone sits a single base away. This entry comes from a study of T-cell reconstitution after alpha-beta-depleted transplantation in children (dated by TCRdb to the mid-2010s). About the full investigation: T-cell immune reconstitution after TCRalphabeta/CD19-depleted allogeneic hematopoietic cell transplantation in children was quantitatively tracked in the study by means of TCR repertoire profiling. What the research found in general, with its limitations: About two months after transplant, the apparently early recovery of alphabetaT-cell counts reportedly depended on just several hundred clones that had expanded rapidly and came from non-depleted graft cells. The frequencies of hyperexpanded clones fell over the following months, and after one year, T-cell counts and TCRbeta diversity were mostly attributed to newly produced T cells. In some patients, high TCRbeta diversity at day 60 was attributed to recipient T cells and intrathymic progenitors that had survived conditioning.

The sample's treatment or condition label, in plain terms: allogeneic hematopoietic cell transplantation with graft depleted of TCRalphabeta T cells and CD19 B cells. The transplant recipients were children given TCRalphabeta/CD19-depleted allogeneic hematopoietic cell grafts. V is pared back by 6 bases and J by 6 bases, with 16 bases lying between the germline termini. The CDR3 spans 14 residues, from the cysteine through the phenylalanine. Only the CDR3 part of the read is kept: 42 bases, read in frame from the first base. CDR1 and CDR2 (MDHEN, SYDVKM) derive from the germline V gene. The protocol used for the library was PCR. For sequencing, an Illumina HiSeq 2500 was employed. To normalize quantification of the TCRbeta repertoire, the TCR libraries were built with molecular barcoding that relied on unique molecular identifiers. TCRdb reprocessed the public reads (quality trimming at Q25 with fastp, clone calling with MiXCR) and kept in-frame beta chains. Identical CDR3 proteins give one entry, which carries the most common genes and DNA. The sample table holds approximately 400,000 distinct CDR3 sequences, of which around 15% were seen once. Of the sample, approximately 28% falls within the top ten clones.

Sequenced material: PBMCs, mostly from graft donor cells, taken 360 days after TCRalphabeta/CD19-depleted stem cell transplant. The sequence joins TRBV28 to TRBJ2-3; no confident D gene assignment can be made. The source of this sequence is a boy less than two years old who had a stem cell transplant for Wiskott-Aldrich syndrome, so the T cells may come from the graft donor. The DNA is as follows: TGTGCCAGCAGCAGAGACCTAGAATACGATACGCAGTATTTT. Protein translation: CASSRDLEYDTQYF.